Included here is one T cell receptor (beta chain) sequence, with context. Its antigen is not known. Blood got drawn at baseline, again on cycle 4 day 1, and then on cycle 7 day 1. Only in-frame clones appear in the TCRdb table, and some are missing; sequencing was by immunoSEQ multiplex PCR. The table shows 55,000 to 75,000 clones, with roughly 90% occurring only once. The record originates from a study of OX40 agonist ivuxolimab in advanced cancers. Across the study: Those enrolled were roughly 85% male, with a mean age of around 60 years and ages from roughly 20 to 85.

Study-level results: Low normalized clonal expansion also occurred in some nonresponding patients.

The CDR3 totals 13 residues. Germline trimming cut 7 bases from V and 8 bases from J; bases unmatched to any gene: 7. Looked up from germline, CDR1 is SNHLY and CDR2 is FYNNEI. This receptor was identified in an adult with an advanced solid tumor such as melanoma, head and neck, liver or kidney cancer. Sample: CD4+ or CD8+ T cells sorted from blood, taken in a trial of the OX40 agonist ivuxolimab. The chain is built from TRBV2 and TRBJ2-1; 8 positions match TRBD2. In DNA form, the CDR3 reads TGTGCCAGCAAATCCGCGGGAGGCGATGAGCAGTTCTTC. This gives the protein CASKSAGGDEQFF.